This TCR beta chain was recovered during a study of OX40 agonist ivuxolimab in advanced cancers. Study observations and caveats: Nonresponders included some who also had low normalized T-cell clonal expansion. Expanded clones tended on average to be more numerous among CD8+ T cells than CD4+. At 0.1 to 3.0 mg/kg and by week 6, CD4+ and CD8+ T cells in the blood had expanded clonally.

With regard to this clone: Its antigen is as yet unknown.

Some clones are missing from TCRdb's copy, which holds only in-frame ones; the method was immunoSEQ multiplex PCR. Of some 100,000 clones in the sample, 85% to 90% were seen once. V lost 1 base and J lost 5; bases outside the gene matches: 4. The germline V gene encodes CDR1 MNHEY and CDR2 SMNVEV (reference sequence). The CDR3 has 14 residues. The TCR comes from an adult with an advanced solid tumor such as melanoma, head and neck, liver or kidney cancer. This chain joins TRBV27 and TRBJ2-5, with TRBD2 matching 7 bases. The source material was CD4+ or CD8+ T cells sorted from blood, sampled in a trial of the OX40 agonist ivuxolimab. As DNA, the CDR3 is TGTGCCAGCAGTTTATGGGGGGAGGGGGAGACCCAGTACTTC. The encoded protein is CASSLWGEGETQYF.